This TCR beta chain came from a study of beta chain features in type 1 diabetes. Study-level results: TCRB CDR3s were moderately but significantly shorter in Type 1 diabetes patients in all four CD4+ subsets.

The CDR3 sequence is 12 residues long. The germline CDR1 and CDR2 sequences are SNHLY and FYNNEI. Deletions cut 8 bases from V and 4 bases from J, with 10 bases between. cDNA synthesis used the whole RNA isolate, giving expressed TCRB sequences. Assay used: immunoSEQ multiplex PCR; TCRdb lists only in-frame clones, some missing. The data hold approximately 150,000 clones, with roughly 10% observed a single time. To note about this clone: Its antigen is unidentified. This specimen includes other DNA sequences encoding the same CDR3.

The TCR originated in a man aged 25 to 40 with type 1 diabetes. The sequenced sample consisted of central memory CD4+ T cells from blood. The chain carries TRBV2 and TRBJ2-3; D gene ambiguous. This CDR3 reads CASRIVADTQYF. DNA for the CDR3: TGTGCCAGCCGAATAGTCGCAGATACGCAGTATTTT.